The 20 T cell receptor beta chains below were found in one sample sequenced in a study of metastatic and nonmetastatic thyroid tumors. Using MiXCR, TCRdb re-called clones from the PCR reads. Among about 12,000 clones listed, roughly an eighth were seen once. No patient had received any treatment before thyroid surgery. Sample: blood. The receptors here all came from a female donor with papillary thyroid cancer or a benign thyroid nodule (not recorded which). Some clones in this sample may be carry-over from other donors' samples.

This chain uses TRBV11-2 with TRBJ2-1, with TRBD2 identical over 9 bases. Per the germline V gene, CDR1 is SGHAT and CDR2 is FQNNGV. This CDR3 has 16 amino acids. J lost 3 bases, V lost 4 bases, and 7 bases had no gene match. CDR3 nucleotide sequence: TGTGCCAGCAGCTACAGCGGGGGGAGCCTCTACAATGAGCAGTTCTTC. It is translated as CASSYSGGSLYNEQFF. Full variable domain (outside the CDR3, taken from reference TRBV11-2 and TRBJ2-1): EAGVAQSPRYKIIEKRQSVAFWCNPISGHATLYWYQQILGQGPKLLIQFQNNGVVDDSQLPKDRFSAERLKGVDSTLKIQPAKLEDSAVYLCASSYSGGSLYNEQFFGPGTRLTVL.

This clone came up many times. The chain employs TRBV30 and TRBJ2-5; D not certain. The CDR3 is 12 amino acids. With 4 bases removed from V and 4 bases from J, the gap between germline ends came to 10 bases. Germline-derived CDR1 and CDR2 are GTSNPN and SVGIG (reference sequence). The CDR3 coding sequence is TGTGCCTGGACAAAGGCAGGAGAGACCCAGTACTTC. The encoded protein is CAWTKAGETQYF.

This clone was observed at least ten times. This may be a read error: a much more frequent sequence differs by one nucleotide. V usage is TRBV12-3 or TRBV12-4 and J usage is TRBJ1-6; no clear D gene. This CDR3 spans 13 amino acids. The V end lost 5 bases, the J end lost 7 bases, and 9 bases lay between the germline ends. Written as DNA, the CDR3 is TGTGCCAGCAGTCCGGCGCTCAATTCACCCCTCCACTTT. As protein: CASSPALNSPLHF.

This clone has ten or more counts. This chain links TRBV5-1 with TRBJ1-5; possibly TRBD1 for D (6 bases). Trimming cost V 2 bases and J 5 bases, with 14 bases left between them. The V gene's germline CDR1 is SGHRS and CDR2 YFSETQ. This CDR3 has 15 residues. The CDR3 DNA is TGCGCCAGCAGCTTTTCGGGGGCAGGGGATCAGCCCCAGCATTTT. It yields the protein CASSFSGAGDQPQHF.

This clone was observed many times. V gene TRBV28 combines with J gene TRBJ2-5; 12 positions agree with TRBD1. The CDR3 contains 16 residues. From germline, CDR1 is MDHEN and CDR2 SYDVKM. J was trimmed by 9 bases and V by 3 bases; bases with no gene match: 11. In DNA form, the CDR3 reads TGTGCCAGCAGTTTCACGGGACAGGGGGCCCGGGGGTCCCAGTACTTC. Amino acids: CASSFTGQGARGSQYF.

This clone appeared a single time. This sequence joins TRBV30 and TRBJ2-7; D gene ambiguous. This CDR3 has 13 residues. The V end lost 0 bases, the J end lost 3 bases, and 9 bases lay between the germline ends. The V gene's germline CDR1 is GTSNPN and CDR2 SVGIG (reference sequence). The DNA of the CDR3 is TGTGCCTGGAGTGTAATGGGCTACTACGAGCAGTACTTC. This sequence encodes CAWSVMGYYEQYF.

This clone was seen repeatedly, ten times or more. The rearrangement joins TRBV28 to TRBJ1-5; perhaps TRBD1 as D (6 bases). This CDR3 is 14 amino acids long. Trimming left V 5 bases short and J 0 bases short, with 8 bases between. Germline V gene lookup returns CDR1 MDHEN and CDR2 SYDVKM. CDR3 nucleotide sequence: TGTGCCAGCAGTCGGACAGATAGCAATCAGCCCCAGCATTTT. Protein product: CASSRTDSNQPQHF.

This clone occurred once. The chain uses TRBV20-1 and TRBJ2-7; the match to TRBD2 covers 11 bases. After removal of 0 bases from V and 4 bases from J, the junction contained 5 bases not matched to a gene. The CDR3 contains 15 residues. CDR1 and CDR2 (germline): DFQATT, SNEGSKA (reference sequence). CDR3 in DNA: TGCAGTGCTAGAGAGCTGGGACTAGCGGATTACGAGCAGTACTTC. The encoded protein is CSARELGLADYEQYF.

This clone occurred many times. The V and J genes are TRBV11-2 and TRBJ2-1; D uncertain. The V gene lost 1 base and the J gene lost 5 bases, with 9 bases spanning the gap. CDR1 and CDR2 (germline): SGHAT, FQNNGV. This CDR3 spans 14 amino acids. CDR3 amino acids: CASSLAQSDNEQFF. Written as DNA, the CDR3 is TGTGCCAGCAGCTTAGCCCAATCGGACAATGAGCAGTTCTTC.

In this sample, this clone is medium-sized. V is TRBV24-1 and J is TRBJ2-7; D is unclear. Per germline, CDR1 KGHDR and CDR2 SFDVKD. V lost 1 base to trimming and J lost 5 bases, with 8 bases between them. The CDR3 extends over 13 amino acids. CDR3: CATSDLTQHEQYF. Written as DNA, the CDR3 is TGTGCCACCAGTGATTTAACTCAACACGAGCAGTACTTC.

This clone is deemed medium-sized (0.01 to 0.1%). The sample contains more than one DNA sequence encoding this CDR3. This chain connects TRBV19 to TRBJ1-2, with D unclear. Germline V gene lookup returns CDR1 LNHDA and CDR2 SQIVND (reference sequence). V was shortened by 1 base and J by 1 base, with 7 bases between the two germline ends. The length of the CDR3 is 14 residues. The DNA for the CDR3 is TGTGCCAGTAGTATAGGGGCCAGTAACTATGGCTACACCTTC. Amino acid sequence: CASSIGASNYGYTF.

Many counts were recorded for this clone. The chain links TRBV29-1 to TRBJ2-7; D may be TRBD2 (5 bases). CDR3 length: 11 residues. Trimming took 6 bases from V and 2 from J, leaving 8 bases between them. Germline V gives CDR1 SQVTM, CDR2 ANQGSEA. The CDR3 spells CSVGSPYEQYF. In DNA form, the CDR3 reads TGCAGCGTAGGGAGTCCCTACGAGCAGTACTTC.

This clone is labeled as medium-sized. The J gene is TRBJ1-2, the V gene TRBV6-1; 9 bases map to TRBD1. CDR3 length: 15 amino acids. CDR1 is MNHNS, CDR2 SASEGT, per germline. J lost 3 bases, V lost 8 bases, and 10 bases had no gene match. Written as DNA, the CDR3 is TGTGCCAGCGACTTGGACGGACAGGGGTACTATGGCTACACCTTC. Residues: CASDLDGQGYYGYTF.

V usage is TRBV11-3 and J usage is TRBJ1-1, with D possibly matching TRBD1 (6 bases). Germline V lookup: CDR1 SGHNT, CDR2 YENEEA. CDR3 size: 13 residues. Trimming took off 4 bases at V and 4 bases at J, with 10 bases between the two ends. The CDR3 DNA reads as TGTGCCAGCAGCTACAGGGATAGCACTGAAGCTTTCTTT. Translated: CASSYRDSTEAFF.

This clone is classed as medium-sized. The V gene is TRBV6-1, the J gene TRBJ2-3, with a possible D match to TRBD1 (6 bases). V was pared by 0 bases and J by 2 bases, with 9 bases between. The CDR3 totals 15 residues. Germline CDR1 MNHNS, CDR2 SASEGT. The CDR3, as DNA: TGTGCCAGCAGTGAAGCCCCAGGGGTCACAGATACGCAGTATTTT. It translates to CASSEAPGVTDTQYF.

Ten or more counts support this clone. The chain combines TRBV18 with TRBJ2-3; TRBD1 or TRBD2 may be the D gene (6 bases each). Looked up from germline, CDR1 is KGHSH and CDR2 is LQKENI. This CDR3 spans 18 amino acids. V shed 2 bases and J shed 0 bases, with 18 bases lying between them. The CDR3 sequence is CASSPNSPQGTSTDTQYF. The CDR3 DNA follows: TGTGCCAGCTCACCAAATTCCCCGCAGGGGACTAGCACAGATACGCAGTATTTT.

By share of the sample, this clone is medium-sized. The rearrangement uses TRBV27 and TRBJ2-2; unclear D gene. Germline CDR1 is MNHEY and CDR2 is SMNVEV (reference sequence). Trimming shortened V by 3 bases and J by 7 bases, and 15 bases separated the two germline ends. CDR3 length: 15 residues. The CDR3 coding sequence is TGTGCCAGCAGTTTTAGGAAGGGTTCTGGCGGGGAGCTGTTTTTT. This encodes CASSFRKGSGGELFF.

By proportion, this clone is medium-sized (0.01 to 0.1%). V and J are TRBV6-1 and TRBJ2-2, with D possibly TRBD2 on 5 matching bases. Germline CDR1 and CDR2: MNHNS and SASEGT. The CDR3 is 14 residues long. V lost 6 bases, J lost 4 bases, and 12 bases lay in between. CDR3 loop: CASREDFATGELFF. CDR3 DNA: TGTGCCAGCAGGGAGGATTTCGCCACCGGGGAGCTGTTTTTT.

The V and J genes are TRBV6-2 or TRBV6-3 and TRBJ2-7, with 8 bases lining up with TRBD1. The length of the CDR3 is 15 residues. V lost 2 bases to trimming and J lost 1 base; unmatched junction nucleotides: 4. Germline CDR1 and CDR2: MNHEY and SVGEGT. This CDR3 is CASSYPTGASYEQYF. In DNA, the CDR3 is TGTGCCAGCAGTTACCCGACAGGGGCATCCTACGAGCAGTACTTC.

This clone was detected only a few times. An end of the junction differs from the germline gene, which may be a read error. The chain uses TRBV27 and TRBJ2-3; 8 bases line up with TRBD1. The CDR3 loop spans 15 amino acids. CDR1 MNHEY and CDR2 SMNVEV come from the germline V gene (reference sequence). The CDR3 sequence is CASSLRTGRTDTQYF. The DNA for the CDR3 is TGTGCCAGCAGCCTACGGACAGGGCGCACAGATACACAGTATTTT.